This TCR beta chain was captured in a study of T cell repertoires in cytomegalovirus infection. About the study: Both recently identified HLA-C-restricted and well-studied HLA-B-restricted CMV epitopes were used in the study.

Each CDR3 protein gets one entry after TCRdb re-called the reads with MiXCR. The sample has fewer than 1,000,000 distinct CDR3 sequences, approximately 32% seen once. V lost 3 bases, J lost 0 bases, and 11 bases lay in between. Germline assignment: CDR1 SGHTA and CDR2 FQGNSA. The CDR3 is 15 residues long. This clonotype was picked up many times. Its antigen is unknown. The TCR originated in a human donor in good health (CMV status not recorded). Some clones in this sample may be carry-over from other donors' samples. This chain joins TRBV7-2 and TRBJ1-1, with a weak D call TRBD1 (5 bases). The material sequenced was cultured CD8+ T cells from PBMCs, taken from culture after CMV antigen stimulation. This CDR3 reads CASSLLGPMNTEAFF. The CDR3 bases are TGTGCCAGCAGCTTGTTGGGGCCCATGAACACTGAAGCTTTCTTT.